The 32 T cell receptor beta chains below come from one sample, sequenced in a study of cytomegalovirus exposure and HLA in healthy donors. Only in-frame clones appear in the TCRdb table, and some are missing; sequencing was by immunoSEQ multiplex PCR. This sample has about 140,000 clones; roughly 86% occur once, and the top ten carry 1.4%. Sequenced sample: PBMCs. The source of these receptors is a woman in her twenties or thirties in good health and CMV-seronegative.

The rearrangement joins TRBV4-2 to TRBJ2-5, with D unresolved. V lost 1 base and J lost 4, with 4 bases in between. Germline V gene lookup returns CDR1 LGHNA and CDR2 YNFKEQ. The CDR3 consists of 12 residues. CDR3 DNA: TGTGCCAGCAGCCAAGTTAGAGAGACCCAGTACTTC. Translated, it gives CASSQVRETQYF.

The CDR3 DNA sequence: TGTGCCAGCAGCCCCTGGACAGGGGCTAATGAAAAACTGTTTTTT. It yields the protein CASSPWTGANEKLFF. The chain carries TRBV11-2 and TRBJ1-4; 9 bases line up with TRBD1. This CDR3 is built from 15 residues. With V trimmed by 5 bases and J by 3 bases, 4 bases remained unmatched. CDR1 and CDR2 from the germline V gene are SGHAT and FQNNGV.

This clone was seen only a few times. The chain couples TRBV5-4 to TRBJ2-1; 7 positions agree with TRBD1. This CDR3 region has 15 residues. Germline CDR1 is SGHNT and CDR2 is YYREEE (reference sequence). V shed 3 bases, J shed 5 bases, and the junction held 8 bases outside the gene matches. In nucleotides, the CDR3 is TGTGCCAGCAGCTCACCCGGGACAGCAAACAATGAGCAGTTCTTC. It codes for CASSSPGTANNEQFF.

The V gene is TRBV11-2, the J gene TRBJ2-1; 7 nucleotides agree with TRBD2. CDR3 size: 12 residues. Trimming removed 4 bases from V and 8 bases from J; junction bases left unmatched: 2. The germline V gene encodes CDR1 SGHAT and CDR2 FQNNGV. CDR3 region: CASSWGGYEQFF. In DNA, the CDR3 is TGTGCCAGCAGCTGGGGGGGTTATGAGCAGTTCTTC.

The rearrangement links TRBV9 to TRBJ2-2, with D perhaps matching TRBD1 (5 bases). With 3 bases removed from V and 5 bases from J, the gap between germline ends came to 11 bases. Germline CDR1 reads SGDLS; CDR2 reads YYNGEE. The CDR3 has 14 residues. The CDR3 loop reads CASSEGSGTGELFF. CDR3 nucleotide sequence: TGTGCCAGCAGCGAGGGGTCAGGGACCGGGGAGCTGTTTTTT. Complete variable domain (other parts from reference TRBV9 and TRBJ2-2): DSGVTQTPKHLITATGQRVTLRCSPRSGDLSVYWYQQSLDQGLQFLIQYYNGEERAKGNILERFSAQQFPDLHSELNLSSLELGDSALYFCASSEGSGTGELFFGEGSRLTVL.

The genes are TRBV15 and TRBJ1-6; D may be TRBD1 (6 bases). There are 15 residues in the CDR3. V lost 0 bases and J lost 5, with 8 bases in between. Germline loops: CDR1 LNHNV, CDR2 YYDKDF (reference sequence). DNA of the CDR3: TGTGCCACCAGCAGAGACAGGGGAGATAATTCACCCCTCCACTTT. Its translation: CATSRDRGDNSPLHF.

This clone has only a few counts. The gene calls are TRBV9 and TRBJ1-5; D gene unclear. Germline V gene sequence: CDR1 SGDLS, CDR2 YYNGEE. V lost 2 bases, J lost 0 bases, and 9 bases lay in between. This CDR3 is 15 amino acids long. CDR3 protein: CASSVGLTSNQPQHF. The CDR3 DNA sequence: TGTGCCAGCAGCGTGGGCCTAACTAGCAATCAGCCCCAGCATTTT.

This chain joins TRBV27 and TRBJ2-5; 7 nucleotides align to TRBD2. Per germline, CDR1 MNHEY and CDR2 SMNVEV (reference sequence). With 3 bases clipped from V and 5 bases from J, the junction kept 6 bases outside the gene matches. The CDR3 length is 14 residues. The CDR3 loop reads CASSLGGVGETQYF. The CDR3 nucleotides are TGTGCCAGCAGTTTGGGGGGGGTCGGCGAGACCCAGTACTTC.

The chain is built from TRBV6-6 and TRBJ2-2; 8 nucleotides agree with TRBD2. Germline lookup yields CDR1 MNHNY and CDR2 SVGAGI (reference sequence). The CDR3 runs 15 residues. With V trimmed by 7 bases and J by 3 bases, 7 bases remained unmatched. This CDR3 is CASTSGGRYTGELFF. As DNA, the CDR3 is TGTGCCAGCACCTCGGGGGGGCGATACACCGGGGAGCTGTTTTTT.

The rearrangement links TRBV5-4 to TRBJ1-2; 7 bases line up with TRBD1. From germline, CDR1 is SGHNT and CDR2 YYREEE (reference sequence). The CDR3 consists of 15 residues. Losses at the gene ends were 1 base for V and 5 bases for J; bases not matched to a gene: 8. CDR3 loop: CASSLFQGDVYGYTF. The CDR3 DNA follows: TGTGCCAGCAGCTTGTTCCAGGGGGATGTATATGGCTACACCTTC.

The chain recombines TRBV5-6 with TRBJ1-3; 7 nucleotides align to TRBD1. This CDR3 is 16 amino acids long. In germline, CDR1 is SGHDT, CDR2 YYEEEE. Losses at the gene ends were 1 base for V and 0 bases for J; bases not matched to a gene: 4. CDR3 nucleotide sequence: TGTGCCAGCAGCTTGACAGGGGCTATCTCTGGAAACACCATATATTTT. It encodes CASSLTGAISGNTIYF.

The genes are TRBV4-1 and TRBJ2-5; weak D call: TRBD2 (5 bases). Per the germline V gene, CDR1 is MGHRA and CDR2 is YSYEKL. This CDR3 is built from 21 residues. V gave up 0 bases and J gave up 3 bases, with 29 bases separating them. DNA for the CDR3: TGCGCCAGCAGCCAAGATCTCCGGGGTTCGCAGGCCTTTGGAGGCGAAGAGACCCAGTACTTC. Amino acids: CASSQDLRGSQAFGGEETQYF.

V gene TRBV7-6 combines with J gene TRBJ2-7; tentatively, D is TRBD1 (5 bases). V lost 2 bases and J 2 bases, leaving 7 bases between the germline ends. CDR3 length: 13 residues. The germline CDR1 and CDR2 sequences are SGHVS and FNYEAQ. The CDR3 DNA is TGTGCCAGCAGCTTAAGACAGACCTACGAGCAGTACTTC. The encoded protein is CASSLRQTYEQYF. The full variable domain, in which reference TRBV7-6 and TRBJ2-7 provide the parts outside the CDR3, is GAGVSQSPRYKVTKRGQDVALRCDPISGHVSLYWYRQALGQGPEFLTYFNYEAQQDKSGLPNDRFSAERPEGSISTLTIQRTEQRDSAMYRCASSLRQTYEQYFGPGTRLTVT.

The genes are TRBV15 and TRBJ1-5, with a weak D call TRBD1 (5 bases). Germline CDR1 is LNHNV and CDR2 is YYDKDF (reference sequence). V lost 0 bases and J 9 bases, leaving 15 bases between the germline ends. The CDR3 is made up of 15 amino acids. CDR3 amino acids: CATSRDLPGTWPQHF. CDR3 bases: TGTGCCACCAGCAGAGATCTCCCAGGGACTTGGCCCCAGCATTTT.

This clone was seen a few times. V gene TRBV2 combines with J gene TRBJ1-2; D is perhaps TRBD1 (6 bases). The germline V gene has CDR1 SNHLY and CDR2 FYNNEI. CDR3 length equals 16 residues. Trimming shortened V by 7 bases and J by 8 bases, and 26 bases separated the two germline ends. The CDR3 region is CASTERGNLGLGGYTF. CDR3 coding DNA: TGTGCCAGCACCGAGAGGGGGAATTTGGGCTTGGGCGGCTACACCTTC.

This chain connects TRBV6-1 to TRBJ2-5, with D perhaps matching TRBD1 (6 bases). CDR1 is MNHNS, CDR2 SASEGT, per germline. Trimming took off 1 base at V and 4 bases at J, with 16 bases between the two ends. This CDR3 has 16 amino acids. The CDR3 reads CASSEVWGHRGETQYF. The CDR3 DNA is TGTGCCAGCAGTGAAGTTTGGGGGCACAGAGGAGAGACCCAGTACTTC.

The rearrangement links TRBV18 to TRBJ1-2, with D perhaps TRBD1 (5 bases). The CDR3 is made up of 14 amino acids. The V end was cut by 6 bases, the J end by 2 bases, with 13 bases between. Germline CDR1 and CDR2: KGHSH and LQKENI. This CDR3 reads CASSPPGSNYGYTF. Here the CDR3 DNA reads TGTGCCAGCTCCCCCCCAGGGTCCAACTATGGCTACACCTTC.

The chain employs TRBV4-3 and TRBJ1-1; D unclear. The CDR3 has 14 residues. Germline loops: CDR1 LGHNA, CDR2 YSLEER. Trimming took 2 bases from V and 1 from J, leaving 8 bases between them. CDR3 in amino acids: CASSQPQKNTEAFF. The CDR3 DNA sequence: TGCGCCAGCAGCCAACCCCAGAAGAACACTGAAGCTTTCTTT.

The chain joins TRBV5-5 to TRBJ2-2; 7 bases are shared with TRBD1. Germline trimming cut 4 bases from V and 5 bases from J; bases unmatched to any gene: 8. Germline V gene sequence: CDR1 SGHKS, CDR2 YYEKEE (reference sequence). There are 15 residues in the CDR3. Written as DNA, the CDR3 is TGTGCCAGCAGCCACCCGGGACAGATGACCGGGGAGCTGTTTTTT. Protein sequence: CASSHPGQMTGELFF.

The gene calls are TRBV28 and TRBJ2-2, with TRBD1 matching 8 bases. CDR1 is MDHEN, CDR2 SYDVKM, per germline. The length of the CDR3 is 21 residues. J gave up 2 bases and V 6 bases, and 23 bases lay outside the gene matches. The CDR3 DNA sequence: TGTGCCAGCAGCTTTACTTTAGCAGATGACAGGGGAAGGTTAAACACCGGGGAGCTGTTTTTT. Translating gives CASSFTLADDRGRLNTGELFF.

The sample holds one count of this clone. This chain links TRBV5-4 with TRBJ1-5; the match to TRBD1 covers 8 bases. Trimming at V came to 4 bases and at J to 3 bases, leaving 6 bases not matched to a gene. Per the germline V gene, CDR1 is SGHNT and CDR2 is YYREEE (reference sequence). The CDR3 has 15 residues. The CDR3 coding sequence is TGTGCCAGCAGCCCTGACAGGGGATTCAATCAGCCCCAGCATTTT. Residues: CASSPDRGFNQPQHF. Using reference TRBV5-4 and TRBJ1-5 for the parts outside the CDR3, the full variable domain is ETGVTQSPTHLIKTRGQQVTLRCSSQSGHNTVSWYQQALGQGPQFIFQYYREEENGRGNFPPRFSGLQFPNYSSELNVNALELDDSALYLCASSPDRGFNQPQHFGDGTRLSIL.

J is TRBJ2-5 and V is TRBV5-4; a possible D gene is TRBD2 (5 bases). The CDR3 spans 13 residues. Germline CDR1 SGHNT, CDR2 YYREEE (reference sequence). Deletions cut 1 base from V and 2 bases from J, with 6 bases between. Here the CDR3 DNA reads TGTGCCAGCAGCTTGCCGGGGCAAGAGACCCAGTACTTC. The encoded protein is CASSLPGQETQYF.

This chain joins TRBV4-1 and TRBJ2-3, with 8 bases fitting TRBD1. The junction had 6 bases not matched to a gene; V was cut back by 1 base and J by 3 bases. This CDR3 spans 16 amino acids. Germline assignment: CDR1 MGHRA and CDR2 YSYEKL. The CDR3 nucleotides read TGCGCCAGCAGCCAAGTTGGACAGGGAGGAACAGATACGCAGTATTTT. Protein: CASSQVGQGGTDTQYF.

This rearrangement joins TRBV5-1 to TRBJ1-1, with D possibly TRBD1 on 5 matching bases. V was cut by 0 bases and J by 5 bases, with 11 bases left in between. The CDR3 is made up of 14 amino acids. Germline-derived CDR1 and CDR2 are SGHRS and YFSETQ. The CDR3 bases are TGCGCCAGCAGCTTGGTGGGGGGAGGGACTGAAGCTTTCTTT. This gives the protein CASSLVGGGTEAFF.

The chain has TRBV6-6 and TRBJ1-5; 7 bases align to TRBD1. Trimming removed 2 bases from V and 2 bases from J; junction bases left unmatched: 3. The CDR3 sequence is 15 residues long. Germline assignment: CDR1 MNHNY and CDR2 SVGAGI (reference sequence). This CDR3 is CASSYGTEGNQPQHF. The CDR3, as DNA: TGTGCCAGCAGTTACGGGACAGAGGGCAATCAGCCCCAGCATTTT.

The chain uses TRBV5-1 and TRBJ2-3, with a possible D match to TRBD2 (6 bases). Germline V gene sequence: CDR1 SGHRS, CDR2 YFSETQ. V was shortened by 3 bases and J by 4 bases, with 21 bases between the two germline ends. The CDR3 runs 17 residues. The CDR3 here is CASSSGDSGASPDTQYF. CDR3 bases: TGCGCCAGCAGCTCGGGGGACTCCGGTGCTTCGCCAGATACGCAGTATTTT.

CDR3 residues: CASSLGHNSPNTEAFF. CDR3 DNA sequence: TGTGCCAGCAGCTTAGGACATAACAGTCCGAACACTGAAGCTTTCTTT. The chain is built from TRBV7-9 and TRBJ1-1; no definite D call. In germline, CDR1 is SEHNR, CDR2 FQNEAQ (reference sequence). The V and J ends lost 1 base and 1 base respectively, with 13 bases between them. CDR3 length: 16 residues.

This rearrangement joins TRBV5-1 to TRBJ2-1, with 7 bases matching TRBD1. CDR1 and CDR2 (germline): SGHRS, YFSETQ. There are 14 residues in the CDR3. Germline trimming cut 4 bases from V and 1 base from J; bases unmatched to any gene: 2. In nucleotides, the CDR3 is TGCGCCAGCAGCGGGGGACAGTCCTACAATGAGCAGTTCTTC. Protein sequence: CASSGGQSYNEQFF. Full variable domain (outside the CDR3, taken from reference TRBV5-1 and TRBJ2-1): KAGVTQTPRYLIKTRGQQVTLSCSPISGHRSVSWYQQTPGQGLQFLFEYFSETQRNKGNFPGRFSGRQFSNSRSEMNVSTLELGDSALYLCASSGGQSYNEQFFGPGTRLTVL.

This clone was recorded only once. The DNA for the CDR3 is TGTGCCAGTGCAAGGGGGCCCTCCTACAATGAGCAGTTCTTC. Encoded protein: CASARGPSYNEQFF. The rearrangement joins TRBV7-6 to TRBJ2-1, with 7 bases aligning to TRBD1. With V trimmed by 9 bases and J by 0 bases, 5 bases remained unmatched. Germline values: CDR1 SGHVS, CDR2 FNYEAQ. The CDR3 runs 14 residues.

The chain couples TRBV5-1 to TRBJ2-3, with 11 bases identical to TRBD2. Germline assignment: CDR1 SGHRS and CDR2 YFSETQ. CDR3 length equals 16 residues. Losses at the gene ends were 3 bases for V and 6 bases for J; bases not matched to a gene: 9. This CDR3 reads CASSSASGGTRDTQYF. The CDR3 DNA reads TGCGCCAGCAGCTCCGCTAGCGGGGGGACGAGGGATACGCAGTATTTT. Drawing the rest from reference TRBV5-1 and TRBJ2-3, the complete variable domain is KAGVTQTPRYLIKTRGQQVTLSCSPISGHRSVSWYQQTPGQGLQFLFEYFSETQRNKGNFPGRFSGRQFSNSRSEMNVSTLELGDSALYLCASSSASGGTRDTQYFGPGTRLTVL.

The rearrangement joins TRBV30 to TRBJ1-2, with D possibly matching TRBD1 (6 bases). The germline V gene has CDR1 GTSNPN and CDR2 SVGIG (reference sequence). The CDR3 covers 13 residues. The V end lost 0 bases, the J end lost 8 bases, and 13 bases lay between the germline ends. Written as DNA, the CDR3 is TGTGCCTGGAGTGTACTACAGGGCGGCGGCTACACCTTC. Translation gives CAWSVLQGGGYTF.

The gene calls are TRBV2 and TRBJ1-1; 8 nucleotides line up with TRBD1. In germline, CDR1 is SNHLY, CDR2 FYNNEI. The CDR3 extends over 13 amino acids. V shed 8 bases, J shed 5 bases, and the junction held 7 bases outside the gene matches. The CDR3 region has the DNA TGTGCCAGCCAGGACAGGGAAGGGACTGAAGCTTTCTTT. This gives the protein CASQDREGTEAFF.